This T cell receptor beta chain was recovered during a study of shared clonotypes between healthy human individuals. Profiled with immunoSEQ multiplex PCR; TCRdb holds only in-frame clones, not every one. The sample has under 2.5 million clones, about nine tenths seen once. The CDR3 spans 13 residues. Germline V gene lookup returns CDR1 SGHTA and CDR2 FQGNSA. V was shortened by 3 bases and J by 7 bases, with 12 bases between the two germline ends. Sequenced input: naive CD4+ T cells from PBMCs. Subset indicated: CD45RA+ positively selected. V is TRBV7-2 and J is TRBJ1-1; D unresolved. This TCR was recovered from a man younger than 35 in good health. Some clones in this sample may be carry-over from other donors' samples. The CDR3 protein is CASSLVGQLEAFF. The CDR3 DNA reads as TGTGCCAGCAGCTTGGTTGGGCAGCTTGAAGCTTTCTTT. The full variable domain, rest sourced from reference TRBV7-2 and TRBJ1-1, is GAGVSQSPSNKVTEKGKDVELRCDPISGHTALYWYRQSLGQGLEFLIYFQGNSAPDKSGLPSDRFSAERTGGSVSTLTIQRTQQEDSAVYLCASSLVGQLEAFFGQGTRLTVV.